The 25 T cell receptor beta chains reported below all come from one sample, sequenced in a study of cytomegalovirus exposure and HLA in healthy donors. This PCR relied on a set of 60 Vbeta primers and 13 Jbeta primers. TCRdb's table, derived via immunoSEQ multiplex PCR, lists solely in-frame clones and lacks some. Of some 110,000 clones listed, approximately 75% were seen once; the top ten hold 4.9%. The material sequenced was PBMCs. Source of these receptors: a man aged 50 to 60 in good health and CMV-seropositive.

This clone came up once. The chain couples TRBV10-3 to TRBJ2-7, with 11 bases fitting TRBD1. The trim removed 4 bases at V and 4 bases at J, leaving 3 bases unmatched. There are 14 residues in the CDR3. Per the germline V gene, CDR1 is ENHRY and CDR2 is SYGVKD. The CDR3 DNA reads TGTGCCATCAGTGTCGGACAGGGGGCATACGAGCAGTACTTC. Translated, it gives CAISVGQGAYEQYF.

This clone was picked up one time. The genes are TRBV4-2 and TRBJ2-2; 11 nucleotides align to TRBD2. The CDR3 spans 17 residues. Unmatched junction bases numbered 9, after V lost 1 base and J lost 8 bases. The V gene's germline CDR1 is LGHNA and CDR2 YNFKEQ. The CDR3 nucleotides read TGTGCCAGCAGCCAAGCCTCGTCTAGCGGGAGGCGGGGGGAGCTGTTTTTT. Amino acid sequence: CASSQASSSGRRGELFF.

This chain uses TRBV5-6 with TRBJ2-3, with 7 nucleotides matching TRBD2. There are 17 residues in the CDR3. The V gene end was trimmed by 5 bases and the J gene end by 2 bases; junction bases not matched to a gene: 14. CDR1 and CDR2 (germline): SGHDT, YYEEEE. The CDR3 DNA reads as TGTGCCAGCAGGGAGAGCCCGCGGGAGCTTTTCACAGATACGCAGTATTTT. Residues: CASRESPRELFTDTQYF.

V and J are TRBV2 and TRBJ1-2; 10 bases align to TRBD1. CDR3 length: 15 residues. The germline CDR1 and CDR2 sequences are SNHLY and FYNNEI. J lost 5 bases, V lost 3 bases, and 6 bases had no gene match. Written as DNA, the CDR3 is TGTGCCAGCAGTGACGCCGGGACAGGGGTATATGGCTACACCTTC. As protein: CASSDAGTGVYGYTF.

The chain joins TRBV28 to TRBJ1-5; weak D call: TRBD1 (5 bases). The ends were cut back, 4 bases at V and 7 bases at J, with 14 bases in the middle. CDR3 length equals 14 residues. Germline loops: CDR1 MDHEN, CDR2 SYDVKM. This CDR3 is CASSYPGFKQPQHF. The CDR3 DNA sequence: TGTGCCAGCAGTTACCCAGGGTTTAAGCAGCCCCAGCATTTT.

V usage is TRBV11-1 and J usage is TRBJ2-3, with a weak D call TRBD2 (7 bases). CDR1 is SGHAT, CDR2 FQDESV, per germline (reference sequence). This CDR3 contains 11 residues. CDR3 sequence reads: CAWGGSDTQYF. In DNA form, the CDR3 reads TGTGCGTGGGGGGGCTCGGATACGCAGTATTTT.

The rearrangement joins TRBV5-6 to TRBJ2-3; TRBD2 agrees at 8 bases. This CDR3 has 15 amino acids. Per the germline V gene, CDR1 is SGHDT and CDR2 is YYEEEE. V trimming: 4 bases; J trimming: 3 bases; junction bases outside the gene matches: 7. The chain's CDR3 is CASSRPGGGTDTQYF. The CDR3 DNA reads TGTGCCAGCAGCCGCCCCGGGGGGGGGACAGATACGCAGTATTTT.

The rearrangement links TRBV10-2 to TRBJ2-5, with 8 nucleotides matching TRBD1. The J call may be in error: the DNA end matches TRBJ2-7 better. Germline V gene sequence: CDR1 WSHSY, CDR2 SAAADI. This CDR3 is 16 amino acids long. Written as DNA, the CDR3 is TGCGCCAGCAGTGAGAGGACAGGGCCCCGGTGGGACGAGCAGTACTTC. Its translation: CASSERTGPRWDEQYF.

V is TRBV5-1 and J is TRBJ2-2; D remains ambiguous. The germline CDR1 and CDR2 sequences are SGHRS and YFSETQ. The CDR3 is 14 residues long. Trimming stripped 3 bases from V and 4 bases from J, with 10 bases between. The CDR3: CASSSQTSTGELFF. DNA of the CDR3: TGCGCCAGCAGCTCCCAAACAAGCACCGGGGAGCTGTTTTTT. The full variable domain, in which reference TRBV5-1 and TRBJ2-2 provide the parts outside the CDR3, is KAGVTQTPRYLIKTRGQQVTLSCSPISGHRSVSWYQQTPGQGLQFLFEYFSETQRNKGNFPGRFSGRQFSNSRSEMNVSTLELGDSALYLCASSSQTSTGELFFGEGSRLTVL.

The chain links TRBV9 to TRBJ1-2; 9 bases are shared with TRBD1. Germline lookup yields CDR1 SGDLS and CDR2 YYNGEE. This CDR3 has 15 residues. The ends lost 2 bases at V and 2 bases at J; junction bases unmatched: 4. The CDR3 here is CASSVGTGINYGYTF. The DNA of the CDR3 is TGTGCCAGCAGCGTGGGGACAGGGATCAACTATGGCTACACCTTC.

CDR3 sequence reads: CASRSDSLNQPQHF. The CDR3 DNA reads TGTGCCAGCAGGTCCGACAGTCTCAATCAGCCCCAGCATTTT. V gene TRBV27 combines with J gene TRBJ1-5, with a weak D call TRBD1 (5 bases). Germline-derived CDR1 and CDR2 are MNHEY and SMNVEV (reference sequence). CDR3 length: 14 residues. V dropped 6 bases and J dropped 3 bases, with 12 bases sitting between them.

The chain has TRBV19 and TRBJ1-5, with D hard to call. Germline assignment: CDR1 LNHDA and CDR2 SQIVND (reference sequence). Trimming left V 4 bases short and J 8 bases short, with 15 bases between. This CDR3 has 14 amino acids. The CDR3 DNA follows: TGTGCCAGTAGTAATGGGCGGAGCGGGGAGCCCCAGCATTTT. Translated: CASSNGRSGEPQHF.

There are a few counts of this clone. The chain uses TRBV28 and TRBJ2-1; a weak D match, TRBD2 (5 bases). The CDR3 extends over 14 amino acids. Germline V CDR1 and CDR2: MDHEN, SYDVKM. The V end lost 6 bases, the J end lost 7 bases, and 16 bases lay between the germline ends. The CDR3 is CASRLRGPGNEQFF. CDR3 nucleotide sequence: TGTGCCAGCAGACTCCGGGGTCCGGGGAATGAGCAGTTCTTC.

This chain links TRBV7-9 with TRBJ2-3; 9 bases are shared with TRBD1. CDR3 length equals 15 residues. Trimming at V came to 5 bases and at J to 4 bases, leaving 7 bases not matched to a gene. In germline, CDR1 is SEHNR, CDR2 FQNEAQ (reference sequence). CDR3 nucleotide sequence: TGTGCCAGCAGCCGACAGGGGGTAGTTGCAGATACGCAGTATTTT. This encodes CASSRQGVVADTQYF.

The V gene is TRBV30, the J gene TRBJ1-1; 7 nucleotides line up with TRBD1. After removal of 4 bases from V and 2 bases from J, the junction contained 4 bases not matched to a gene. Germline V gives CDR1 GTSNPN, CDR2 SVGIG (reference sequence). This CDR3 is 13 amino acids long. The CDR3 DNA follows: TGTGCCTGGAATGGAGGGGGCAACACTGAAGCTTTCTTT. This translates into CAWNGGGNTEAFF.

The chain has TRBV6-5 and TRBJ1-6; TRBD1 agrees at 7 bases. The CDR3 is made up of 15 amino acids. Looked up from germline, CDR1 is MNHEY and CDR2 is SVGAGI. V was clipped by 2 bases and J by 5 bases; unmatched bases: 3. This CDR3 is CASSYTGADNSPLHF. CDR3 DNA: TGTGCCAGCAGTTACACAGGGGCCGATAATTCACCCCTCCACTTT.

There are a few counts of this clone. This CDR3 fails to terminate in the conserved phenylalanine or tryptophan, so it likely reflects a read error. No DNA is shown, since the ends of the CDR3 on it are uncertain; the CDR3 is the one TCRdb lists. This chain connects TRBV27 to TRBJ1-2. The germline V gene has CDR1 MNHEY and CDR2 SMNVEV (reference sequence). The CDR3 spans 12 residues, counting both ends. CDR3 in amino acids: CASSFLSGGLYY.

The chain recombines TRBV19 with TRBJ2-7, with 11 bases that match TRBD2. The CDR3 runs 14 residues. The ends lost 4 bases at V and 6 bases at J; junction bases unmatched: 5. The germline V gene encodes CDR1 LNHDA and CDR2 SQIVND (reference sequence). This CDR3 reads CASSKTSGAAEQYF. The CDR3 nucleotides are TGTGCCAGTAGTAAGACTAGCGGGGCTGCCGAGCAGTACTTC.

This chain's CDR3 is CSAGGTSGRHNEQFF. The CDR3 DNA reads TGCAGCGCTGGGGGGACTAGCGGGAGGCACAATGAGCAGTTCTTC. This rearrangement joins TRBV29-1 to TRBJ2-1; 15 nucleotides match TRBD2. Germline CDR1 reads SQVTM; CDR2 reads ANQGSEA. The V gene end was trimmed by 7 bases and the J gene end by 5 bases; junction bases not matched to a gene: 6. The CDR3 contains 15 residues.

The chain recombines TRBV28 with TRBJ1-5, with D possibly being TRBD1 (5 bases). The CDR3 is 15 residues long. V was pared by 7 bases and J by 5 bases, with 18 bases between. Looked up from germline, CDR1 is MDHEN and CDR2 is SYDVKM. Here the CDR3 DNA reads TGTGCCAGCATGAGGGGAGGGGAGATGGATCAGCCCCAGCATTTT. Translating it yields CASMRGGEMDQPQHF.

This clone was picked up one time. The chain uses TRBV9 and TRBJ2-3, with TRBD1 identical over 7 bases. Losses at the gene ends were 0 bases for V and 2 bases for J; bases not matched to a gene: 9. Germline loops: CDR1 SGDLS, CDR2 YYNGEE. The CDR3 runs to 17 residues. In DNA form, the CDR3 reads TGTGCCAGCAGCGTAGCGGGGACAGTGGGCTTCACAGATACGCAGTATTTT. This gives the protein CASSVAGTVGFTDTQYF.

This chain connects TRBV25-1 to TRBJ2-7; 9 bases are a match to TRBD2. CDR3 size: 16 residues. The V and J ends lost 2 bases and 1 base, in that order; junction bases with no gene match: 6. The germline V gene has CDR1 MGHDK and CDR2 SYGVNS. The CDR3 DNA sequence: TGTGCCAGCAGTGAAGGTAGCGGGAGCCCTTCCTACGAGCAGTACTTC. Residues: CASSEGSGSPSYEQYF.

This clone was detected a few times. The chain employs TRBV6-5 and TRBJ1-5, with D unclear. With 2 bases removed from V and 9 bases from J, the gap between germline ends came to 11 bases. CDR1 and CDR2 from the germline V gene are MNHEY and SVGAGI. The CDR3 runs to 13 residues. The CDR3 DNA reads TGTGCCAGCAGTTACCGGCAGGATGGGCCCCAGCATTTT. Its protein is CASSYRQDGPQHF.

The gene calls are TRBV12-5 and TRBJ2-5; D call uncertain. Germline loops: CDR1 LGHNT, CDR2 FRNRAP. CDR3 size: 14 residues. Trimming shortened V by 6 bases and J by 5 bases, and 16 bases separated the two germline ends. The CDR3 nucleotides are TGTGCTAGTGGGTTAGGTACGGGTGGTGAGACCCAGTACTTC. Translated, it gives CASGLGTGGETQYF.

The chain uses TRBV7-2 and TRBJ2-3; 9 bases are shared with TRBD2. The CDR3 is 17 residues long. Trimming removed 1 base from V and 5 bases from J; junction bases left unmatched: 10. The V gene's germline CDR1 is SGHTA and CDR2 FQGNSA. CDR3 nucleotides: TGTGCCAGCAGCTTAGATAGGCTAGCGGGGTGGTTAGATACGCAGTATTTT. Protein product: CASSLDRLAGWLDTQYF. The complete variable domain, with remaining parts taken from reference TRBV7-2 and TRBJ2-3, reads GAGVSQSPSNKVTEKGKDVELRCDPISGHTALYWYRQSLGQGLEFLIYFQGNSAPDKSGLPSDRFSAERTGGSVSTLTIQRTQQEDSAVYLCASSLDRLAGWLDTQYFGPGTRLTVL.